This T cell receptor (beta chain) was obtained from a study of shared T cell receptors in the human thymus (dated by TCRdb to the early 2020s). With regard to the full study: The study examined how self-reactive, shared T-cell receptor alpha chains are generated in the human thymus.

Turning to this clone: Its antigen specificity is not known. Base qualities are not at hand, and no much larger clone is one base apart.

V and J are truncated by 4 bases and 8 bases respectively, leaving an intervening sequence of 35 bases. From the cysteine through the phenylalanine, the CDR3 covers 21 amino acids. Only the CDR3 DNA stays, 63 bases, in frame from base 1. The germline V gene (reference sequence) gives CDR1 as WNHNN and CDR2 as SYGVQD. The library was generated by the immunoSEQ multiplex PCR assay. TCRdb provides this immuneACCESS table in a form limited to in-frame rearrangements. Some clones are lacking; in checked studies, under half of them reflect an unresolved V gene, and why the rest are absent is not known. The sample table holds 500,000 to 750,000 clones, of which 88% were seen once. The biggest ten clones account for around 0.01% of the sample. The same sample was also studied in work on human thymus T cells. The second paper states: In Finland, the donors were immunologically healthy infants who were having open corrective cardiac surgery for congenital heart defects. Thymus tissue was obtained as surgical resects removed during corrective cardiac surgery. Usage of V and J gene segments appeared to be biased in both the thymic and the peripheral blood repertoires. According to the related research, thymic TCR repertoires were highly overlapping among unrelated individuals. TCR alpha and beta repertoires from fewer than ten infant thymus samples and a few related peripheral blood samples were characterized in the study. The cohort included about 6 male and a couple of female infants, with donor ages spanning 7 to 244 days. After being mechanically released from the tissue, thymocytes were kept at -70 degrees C in pellets of about 9.5-30 million cells. Genomic DNA was extracted from frozen cell pellets with a QIAsymphony instrument. Using the immunoSEQ multiplex PCR assay, the TCRB and TCRAD loci were amplified from a standardized quantity of quality-controlled genomic DNA. Amplicons spanned the V(D)J region at a length sufficient to cover the CDR3 and identify V and J genes. The commercial immunoSEQ service was used to sequence amplicons on an Illumina platform. Primer bias and sequencing errors were corrected using previously described methods, and TCRAD and TCRB definitions followed the IMGT database. The repertoires were analysed using immunoSEQ Analyzer 3.0 and VDJTools for basic statistics, V/J segment usage, diversity estimates, rarefaction and pairwise overlap. Diversity was estimated with Chao1, ChaoE, Efron-Thisted, Shannon and inverse Simpson indices, and also on datasets down-sampled to the smallest sample. Repertoire overlap used strict matching of CDR3 nucleotide sequence, V gene and J gene, with Jaccard-based multidimensional scaling clustering. On average, approximately 800,000 unique TCRB clonotypes were obtained from thymus samples, compared with 65,000 to 90,000 from blood samples.

The sequence came from a boy in the first two years of life with a congenital heart defect. Donor details come from another sample of the same person, matched by shared clones. The source material was thymocytes. The chain uses TRBV10-1 and TRBJ2-2, with TRBD1 as a weak D call on 6 bases. CDR3 sequence: CASSARTEPPSRIGRTGELFF. In nucleotides, the sequence is TGCGCCAGCAGTGCCCGGACAGAACCCCCGAGTCGGATTGGGCGGACGGGGGAGCTGTTTTTT.